This T cell receptor (beta chain) was found in a study of CD8+ T cells in alopecia areata. As for the study in general: Patients took tofacitinib for 6 to 18 months, followed by 6 drug-free months. Whole-study results and caveats: Researchers report lesional scalp, most notably alopecia totalis/universalis, outstripped normal scalp in clonality. Sequences from scalp samples also cover resident alphabeta T cells of normal skin.

The authors extracted RNA and reverse transcribed it into cDNA as the sequencing template. Assay: immunoSEQ multiplex PCR; the TCRdb copy retains only in-frame clones and omits some. The sample lists fewer than 200,000 clones, just under 60% occurring once. This clone was counted a few times. What it binds is unknown. Germline V gene sequence: CDR1 SGHRS, CDR2 YFSETQ. The J segment lost 1 base and the V segment lost 4 bases, leaving 7 bases of the junction unmatched. The CDR3 is 15 residues long. The authors sorted CD4+ and CD8+ T cells from PBMCs. The sequencing used CD4+ T cells sorted from blood, collected at week 0. This clonotype was sampled from a human donor with alopecia areata. V is TRBV5-1 and J is TRBJ1-1; 7 bases map to TRBD1. The DNA for the CDR3 is TGCGCCAGCAGCAAAACAGGGGTCGCGAACACTGAAGCTTTCTTT. It encodes CASSKTGVANTEAFF.